The next 27 T cell receptor beta chains were all read from a single sample in a study of blood T cell repertoires in COVID-19. The assay was immunoSEQ multiplex PCR, and TCRdb's table has in-frame clones only and misses some. Here the sample spans 150,000 to 200,000 clones, 92% being singletons. The sample comprised peripheral blood. The source of these receptors is a young man with COVID-19, enrolled during active disease.

The chain uses TRBV27 and TRBJ1-1; 8 bases are a match to TRBD1. The CDR3 length is 17 residues. J lost 0 bases, V lost 8 bases, and 14 bases had no gene match. Per the germline V gene, CDR1 is MNHEY and CDR2 is SMNVEV (reference sequence). The CDR3 loop reads CASRFSGQGILNTEAFF. The CDR3 nucleotides are TGTGCCAGCCGATTTAGTGGACAGGGAATATTGAACACTGAAGCTTTCTTT.

This clone appeared a single time. Other DNA sequences in this sample translate to the same CDR3. The V call is TRBV6-5, the J call TRBJ2-7, with D unresolved. The germline V gene encodes CDR1 MNHEY and CDR2 SVGAGI. This CDR3 is 13 amino acids long. The V end was cut by 2 bases, the J end by 2 bases, with 7 bases between. The CDR3 here is CASSYSVTYEQYF. CDR3 sequence (DNA): TGTGCCAGCAGTTACAGCGTAACCTACGAGCAGTACTTC.

The CDR3 nucleotides read TGTGCCAGCAGCTTGCGGGTCGGGTTCTACGAGCAGTACTTC. Encoded protein: CASSLRVGFYEQYF. This chain joins TRBV5-8 and TRBJ2-7, with unresolved D. V lost 1 base, J lost 3 bases, and 11 bases lay in between. In germline, CDR1 is SGHTS, CDR2 YDEGEE. The CDR3 spans 14 residues.

This clone was counted once. The rearrangement uses TRBV5-1 and TRBJ2-1, with TRBD2 matching 16 bases. This CDR3 has 17 residues. CDR1 is SGHRS, CDR2 YFSETQ, per germline. Trimming cost V 2 bases and J 4 bases; bases outside gene matches: 3. Here the CDR3 reads CASSLPGLAGGYNEQFF. Written as DNA, the CDR3 is TGCGCCAGCAGCTTACCGGGACTAGCGGGAGGGTACAATGAGCAGTTCTTC.

The rearrangement links TRBV28 to TRBJ2-7; D remains unclear. Germline CDR1 and CDR2: MDHEN and SYDVKM. The CDR3 length is 15 residues. With 6 bases removed from V and 4 bases from J, the gap between germline ends came to 19 bases. CDR3 coding DNA: TGTGCCAGCAGAACCGGTCGCCAGGTCATGTACGAGCAGTACTTC. It specifies CASRTGRQVMYEQYF.

Note on this clone: The junction shows a germline mismatch at one end, possibly a read error. The rearrangement links TRBV7-9 to TRBJ1-3, with D unclear. From germline, CDR1 is SEHNR and CDR2 FQNEAQ (reference sequence). This CDR3 region has 13 residues. Written as DNA, the CDR3 is TGTGTCAGCAGCTTAGGTACTGGAAACACCATATATTTT. This gives the protein CVSSLGTGNTIYF.

The chain couples TRBV7-2 to TRBJ1-6; no firm D call. CDR1 is SGHTA, CDR2 FQGNSA, per germline. The CDR3 has 13 residues. Trimming pared 4 bases from V and 5 bases from J, leaving 6 bases between. The CDR3, as DNA: TGTGCCAGCAGCTCGCGAAATAATTCACCCCTCCACTTT. This codes for CASSSRNNSPLHF.

V is TRBV7-2 and J is TRBJ2-7; D gene unclear. V was pared by 5 bases and J by 6 bases, with 11 bases between. Per germline, CDR1 SGHTA and CDR2 FQGNSA. The CDR3 is 12 amino acids. The CDR3 coding sequence is TGTGCCAGCAGCCAAAACTACCTCGAGCAGTACTTC. Encoded protein: CASSQNYLEQYF.

CDR3: CASSQGQASGANVLTF. For the CDR3, the DNA is TGTGCCAGCAGCCAGGGACAGGCCTCTGGGGCCAACGTCCTGACTTTC. J is TRBJ2-6 and V is TRBV7-3, with 8 bases fitting TRBD1. Losses at the gene ends were 5 bases for V and 0 bases for J; bases not matched to a gene: 3. CDR3 length: 16 amino acids. CDR1 is SGHTA and CDR2 is FQGTGA in the germline V gene. Full variable domain (missing parts from reference TRBV7-3 and TRBJ2-6): GAGVSQTPSNKVTEKGKYVELRCDPISGHTALYWYRQSLGQGPEFLIYFQGTGAADDSGLPNDRFFAVRPEGSVSTLKIQRTERGDSAVYLCASSQGQASGANVLTFGAGSRLTVL.

V gene TRBV7-2 combines with J gene TRBJ2-7; D remains unclear. The V gene lost 4 bases and the J gene lost 5 bases, with 12 bases spanning the gap. Germline V gives CDR1 SGHTA, CDR2 FQGNSA. The length of the CDR3 is 13 residues. The chain's CDR3 is CASSSPLFHEQYF. The CDR3, as DNA: TGTGCCAGCAGCTCTCCCCTCTTCCACGAGCAGTACTTC.

The chain employs TRBV18 and TRBJ2-2; TRBD1 is a possible D gene (6 bases). Looked up from germline, CDR1 is KGHSH and CDR2 is LQKENI. The CDR3 spans 15 residues. V lost 3 bases to trimming and J lost 0 bases, with 8 bases between them. The CDR3 is CASSPQGPNTGELFF. For the CDR3, the DNA is TGTGCCAGCTCACCCCAGGGGCCGAACACCGGGGAGCTGTTTTTT.

CDR3 sequence reads: CASSPQEGAYGYTF. The DNA of the CDR3 is TGTGCCAGCAGCCCTCAGGAGGGGGCCTATGGCTACACCTTC. The chain combines TRBV3-1 (or the pseudogene TRBV3-2) with TRBJ1-2, with 7 bases lining up with TRBD1. V lost 4 bases to trimming and J lost 4 bases; unmatched junction nucleotides: 6. CDR1 and CDR2 (germline): LGHDT, YNNKEL (reference sequence). This CDR3 has 14 residues.

Comments on this clone: Other DNA sequences in the sample encode the same CDR3. The gene calls are TRBV9 and TRBJ2-1; 7 bases line up with TRBD2. The CDR3 is 15 residues long. V gave up 0 bases and J gave up 0 bases; unmatched junction bases: 0. Looked up from germline, CDR1 is SGDLS and CDR2 is YYNGEE. Here the CDR3 DNA reads TGTGCCAGCAGCGTAGCGGGGGGCTCCTACAATGAGCAGTTCTTC. Translating it yields CASSVAGGSYNEQFF.

This chain links TRBV4-2 with TRBJ2-1, with 11 bases matching TRBD2. CDR1 LGHNA and CDR2 YNFKEQ come from the germline V gene. This CDR3 contains 16 residues. The V and J ends lost 2 bases and 4 bases, in that order; junction bases with no gene match: 4. CDR3 DNA sequence: TGTGCCAGCAGCCAAACTAGCGGGAGTGTATACAATGAGCAGTTCTTC. This gives the protein CASSQTSGSVYNEQFF.

The chain joins TRBV9 to TRBJ2-1; 14 nucleotides line up with TRBD2. The V gene end was trimmed by 4 bases and the J gene end by 6 bases; junction bases not matched to a gene: 9. This CDR3 is 17 amino acids long. Per germline, CDR1 SGDLS and CDR2 YYNGEE. The CDR3 sequence: CASSPSPGTSGSNEQFF. CDR3 nucleotides: TGTGCCAGCAGCCCTTCTCCGGGGACTAGCGGGAGCAATGAGCAGTTCTTC. Full variable domain (missing parts from reference TRBV9 and TRBJ2-1): DSGVTQTPKHLITATGQRVTLRCSPRSGDLSVYWYQQSLDQGLQFLIQYYNGEERAKGNILERFSAQQFPDLHSELNLSSLELGDSALYFCASSPSPGTSGSNEQFFGPGTRLTVL.

This CDR3 reads CATSDLHGQRPNGYTF. CDR3 in DNA: TGTGCCACCAGTGACCTCCACGGACAGCGCCCCAATGGCTACACCTTC. The J gene is TRBJ1-2, the V gene TRBV24-1; D may be TRBD1 (6 bases). Germline V gene data show CDR1 as KGHDR and CDR2 as SFDVKD. The CDR3 contains 16 residues. The germline V and J ends were trimmed by 4 bases and 6 bases, with 20 bases remaining between them.

The chain joins TRBV11-3 to TRBJ1-1; the match to TRBD1 covers 9 bases. The germline V gene encodes CDR1 SGHNT and CDR2 YENEEA. The CDR3 sequence is 13 residues long. V gave up 2 bases and J gave up 10 bases; unmatched junction bases: 5. The CDR3 DNA is TGTGCCAGCAGCTTAAAGACAGGGGGTAGAGCTTTCTTT. Its protein is CASSLKTGGRAFF. Filled out from reference TRBV11-3 and TRBJ1-1, the complete variable domain reads EAGVVQSPRYKIIEKKQPVAFWCNPISGHNTLYWYLQNLGQGPELLIRYENEEAVDDSQLPKDRFSAERLKGVDSTLKIQPAELGDSAVYLCASSLKTGGRAFFGQGTRLTVV.

J is TRBJ1-2 and V is TRBV7-9; D is uncertain. Germline V gene data show CDR1 as SEHNR and CDR2 as FQNEAQ (reference sequence). V was cut by 4 bases and J by 9 bases, with 12 bases left in between. CDR3 length equals 12 residues. The CDR3 protein is CASSSVSERYTF. In DNA form, the CDR3 reads TGTGCCAGCAGCTCGGTCTCGGAGCGCTACACCTTC.

The chain joins TRBV7-6 to TRBJ2-2; D is perhaps TRBD2 (5 bases). Trimming took 1 base from V and 0 from J, leaving 12 bases between them. The length of the CDR3 is 17 residues. The germline gives CDR1 SGHVS, CDR2 FNYEAQ. As DNA, the CDR3 is TGTGCCAGCAGCTTAGGACTCCCCGGGGCGAACACCGGGGAGCTGTTTTTT. This gives the protein CASSLGLPGANTGELFF. Supplemented by reference TRBV7-6 and TRBJ2-2, the full variable domain reads GAGVSQSPRYKVTKRGQDVALRCDPISGHVSLYWYRQALGQGPEFLTYFNYEAQQDKSGLPNDRFSAERPEGSISTLTIQRTEQRDSAMYRCASSLGLPGANTGELFFGEGSRLTVL.

The rearrangement uses TRBV7-3 and TRBJ1-2, with 11 positions matching TRBD1. There are 14 residues in the CDR3. V shed 5 bases, J shed 4 bases, and the junction held 3 bases outside the gene matches. Looked up from germline, CDR1 is SGHTA and CDR2 is FQGTGA. The chain's CDR3 is CASSPGQGGYGYTF. The CDR3 DNA sequence: TGTGCCAGCAGCCCGGGACAGGGGGGCTATGGCTACACCTTC.

The count of this clone is one. The rearrangement joins TRBV4-2 to TRBJ2-7; 10 nucleotides align to TRBD1. The germline gives CDR1 LGHNA, CDR2 YNFKEQ. The CDR3 consists of 14 residues. V lost 5 bases and J lost 5; bases outside the gene matches: 6. The CDR3 DNA follows: TGTGCCAGCAGCAGAACCGGGACAGGGGACGAGCAGTACTTC. This gives the protein CASSRTGTGDEQYF.

The CDR3 reads CASSPRQAGYGYTF. CDR3 nucleotide sequence: TGTGCCAGCAGCCCCAGACAGGCTGGCTATGGCTACACCTTC. The chain links TRBV6-5 to TRBJ1-2, with D maybe TRBD1 (6 bases). This CDR3 has 14 residues. The germline V gene has CDR1 MNHEY and CDR2 SVGAGI. Trimming removed 6 bases at V and 4 bases at J, with 15 bases between.

The chain combines TRBV6-4 with TRBJ1-1; D uncertain. CDR1 MRHNA and CDR2 SNTAGT come from the germline V gene. Trimming removed 5 bases from V and 4 bases from J, with 8 bases in between. The CDR3 is 12 amino acids. DNA for the CDR3: TGTGCCAGCAGTCTTCAGGTCACTGAAGCTTTCTTT. It is translated as CASSLQVTEAFF.

The rearrangement links TRBV7-2 to TRBJ2-3; D ambiguous. The germline V gene has CDR1 SGHTA and CDR2 FQGNSA. The CDR3 length is 13 residues. V lost 6 bases, J lost 6 bases, and 13 bases lay in between. The CDR3 sequence is CASSPSAMDTQYF. DNA of the CDR3: TGTGCCAGCAGTCCCAGCGCGATGGATACGCAGTATTTT. Full variable domain (missing parts from reference TRBV7-2 and TRBJ2-3): GAGVSQSPSNKVTEKGKDVELRCDPISGHTALYWYRQSLGQGLEFLIYFQGNSAPDKSGLPSDRFSAERTGGSVSTLTIQRTQQEDSAVYLCASSPSAMDTQYFGPGTRLTVL.

The chain has TRBV7-9 and TRBJ2-1, with D perhaps matching TRBD2 (6 bases). This CDR3 region has 14 residues. V lost 5 bases and J lost 0, with 8 bases in between. The germline V gene has CDR1 SEHNR and CDR2 FQNEAQ (reference sequence). The CDR3 DNA sequence: TGTGCCAGCAGCCCCGGGAGCTCCTACAATGAGCAGTTCTTC. Protein sequence: CASSPGSSYNEQFF. The variable domain in full, with the rest retrieved from reference TRBV7-9 and TRBJ2-1, is DTGVSQNPRHKITKRGQNVTFRCDPISEHNRLYWYRQTLGQGPEFLTYFQNEAQLEKSRLLSDRFSAERPKGSFSTLEIQRTEQGDSAMYLCASSPGSSYNEQFFGPGTRLTVL.

V is TRBV4-1 and J is TRBJ2-7, with D possibly matching TRBD2 (7 bases). The CDR3 is 16 amino acids. Germline-derived CDR1 and CDR2 are MGHRA and YSYEKL. V was cut by 2 bases and J by 5 bases, with 19 bases left in between. The DNA of the CDR3 is TGCGCCAGCAGCCAACCCGCGGGGGCCAGGTACCACGAGCAGTACTTC. Amino acid sequence: CASSQPAGARYHEQYF.

The genes are TRBV11-2 and TRBJ2-7; 13 bases map to TRBD2. Germline CDR1 SGHAT, CDR2 FQNNGV. With V trimmed by 0 bases and J by 2 bases, 1 base remained unmatched. The CDR3 is 16 amino acids. DNA of the CDR3: TGTGCCAGCAGCTTAGATGGACTAGCGGGGGCCTACGAGCAGTACTTC. Residues: CASSLDGLAGAYEQYF.